The 17 T cell receptor beta chains listed next were all sequenced from one sample in a study of CD8+CD57+ T cells in acquired aplastic anemia. For CDR3 and TCR beta VDJ profiling, genomic DNA was the template used. One entry per CDR3 protein, called by TCRdb with MiXCR from the reads. The top ten hold roughly 1.2% of the sample, which has 300,000 or so distinct CDR3 sequences, around three fifths seen once. Selection for sequencing was limited to patients who had shown CD8+CD57+ cell expansion by flow cytometry. The sample comprised sorted CD4+, CD8+, or CD8+CD57+ T cells (not recorded which) from PBMCs. The receptors were gathered from a human donor with aplastic anemia.

The chain couples TRBV7-9 to TRBJ2-7; TRBD1 matches at 8 bases. J lost 7 bases, V lost 6 bases, and 8 bases had no gene match. Germline-derived CDR1 and CDR2 are SEHNR and FQNEAQ (reference sequence). There are 13 residues in the CDR3. The CDR3 sequence is CASSLTGAGEQYF. Here the CDR3 DNA reads TGTGCCAGCAGTTTGACAGGGGCGGGGGAGCAGTACTTC.

This chain uses TRBV20-1 with TRBJ2-7, with a possible D match to TRBD1 (5 bases). CDR1 is DFQATT and CDR2 is SNEGSKA in the germline V gene (reference sequence). Between the trimmed V and J ends, which lost 6 bases and 7 bases, there was a span of 22 bases. There are 14 residues in the CDR3. CDR3 protein: CSAIGVGLSGEQYF. In nucleotides, the CDR3 is TGCAGTGCCATAGGCGTGGGGTTGTCAGGGGAGCAGTACTTC.

This clonotype was detected many times. This rearrangement joins TRBV10-1 to TRBJ2-5; D perhaps matches TRBD2 (5 bases). CDR3 size: 15 residues. CDR1 and CDR2 from the germline V gene are WNHNN and SYGVQD (reference sequence). V lost 8 bases to trimming and J lost 7 bases, with 23 bases between them. The CDR3 DNA follows: TGCGCCAGCGAGTTTAATTCCCCAACAAGCGGGACCCAGTACTTC. Amino acids: CASEFNSPTSGTQYF.

This chain links TRBV2 with TRBJ2-5, with D perhaps matching TRBD2 (5 bases). V lost 7 bases, J lost 13 bases, and 19 bases lay in between. Germline values: CDR1 SNHLY, CDR2 FYNNEI. The CDR3 consists of 12 residues. Here the CDR3 DNA reads TGTGCCAGCATGACTACCGATGAAAAACTGTACTTC. Its protein is CASMTTDEKLYF.

V gene TRBV11-2 combines with J gene TRBJ2-5, with unresolved D. CDR1 SGHAT and CDR2 FQNNGV come from the germline V gene. This CDR3 is 13 amino acids long. The V gene lost 6 bases and the J gene lost 2 bases, with 10 bases spanning the gap. CDR3 bases: TGTGCCAGCAGATACAGCGATCAAGAGACCCAGTACTTC. It specifies CASRYSDQETQYF.

This clonotype was detected ten times or more. V and J are TRBV6-1 and TRBJ2-2; 9 bases align to TRBD1. The CDR3 runs 18 residues. Germline V gene sequence: CDR1 MNHNS, CDR2 SASEGT. V was pared by 2 bases and J by 4 bases, with 11 bases of the junction left unmatched. CDR3 nucleotides: TGTGCCAGCAGTGAATCGTTATCCCGGGACAGGGTCACCGGGGAGCTGTTTTTT. Translation gives CASSESLSRDRVTGELFF.

The genes are TRBV20-1 and TRBJ2-5, with 8 positions matching TRBD1. The germline gives CDR1 DFQATT, CDR2 SNEGSKA (reference sequence). This CDR3 is 13 amino acids long. V gave up 7 bases and J gave up 7 bases; unmatched junction bases: 11. The CDR3 spells CSVRGTGSWTQYF. The DNA for the CDR3 is TGCAGTGTTAGGGGGACAGGATCGTGGACCCAGTACTTC.

V usage is TRBV19 and J usage is TRBJ2-1, with 7 bases matching TRBD1. This CDR3 has 14 amino acids. The V gene's germline CDR1 is LNHDA and CDR2 SQIVND (reference sequence). V lost 10 bases and J lost 4; bases outside the gene matches: 10. In DNA, the CDR3 is TGTGCCACCTCCCGGGACAGCAATTACAATGAGCAGTTCTTC. This translates into CATSRDSNYNEQFF.

V gene TRBV20-1 combines with J gene TRBJ1-2; unclear D gene. The CDR3 loop spans 12 amino acids. V shed 6 bases and J shed 7 bases, with 15 bases lying between them. Germline V gives CDR1 DFQATT, CDR2 SNEGSKA (reference sequence). This chain's CDR3 is CSAPYLDRGYTF. The CDR3 DNA is TGCAGTGCCCCTTACTTAGATCGTGGCTACACCTTC.

This sequence joins TRBV15 and TRBJ2-3, with 8 bases that match TRBD2. With V trimmed by 2 bases and J by 0 bases, 4 bases remained unmatched. Germline CDR1 and CDR2: LNHNV and YYDKDF (reference sequence). This CDR3 has 16 amino acids. CDR3 sequence: CATSRLSGISTDTQYF. The CDR3 DNA follows: TGTGCCACCAGCAGACTTAGCGGGATAAGCACAGATACGCAGTATTTT. The full variable domain, in which reference TRBV15 and TRBJ2-3 provide the parts outside the CDR3, is DAMVIQNPRYQVTQFGKPVTLSCSQTLNHNVMYWYQQKSSQAPKLLFHYYDKDFNNEADTPDNFQSRRPNTSFCFLDIRSPGLGDTAMYLCATSRLSGISTDTQYFGPGTRLTVL.

In its sample, this clonotype was seen many times. This sequence joins TRBV19 and TRBJ2-2, with TRBD2 matching over 9 bases. Losses at the gene ends were 3 bases for V and 7 bases for J; bases not matched to a gene: 9. The CDR3 has 16 amino acids. Germline loops: CDR1 LNHDA, CDR2 SQIVND (reference sequence). The DNA for the CDR3 is TGTGCCAGTAGTATGCGGGGGGGCTCCTCGGGCGGGGAGCTGTTTTTT. It translates to CASSMRGGSSGGELFF.

CDR3 in amino acids: CASSRGTSGQETQYF. The DNA for the CDR3 is TGTGCCAGCAGCCGCGGGACTAGCGGACAAGAGACCCAGTACTTC. V is TRBV6-5 and J is TRBJ2-5; 11 bases align to TRBD2. After removal of 6 bases from V and 2 bases from J, the junction contained 5 bases not matched to a gene. From germline, CDR1 is MNHEY and CDR2 SVGAGI. The CDR3 runs 15 residues.

This clonotype came up many times. CDR3 protein: CASSGFSSGRLLVTDTQYF. DNA of the CDR3: TGTGCCAGCAGCGGGTTCTCCAGCGGGAGGCTTCTCGTCACAGATACGCAGTATTTT. J is TRBJ2-3 and V is TRBV11-2; 9 bases are shared with TRBD2. From germline, CDR1 is SGHAT and CDR2 FQNNGV. J lost 2 bases, V lost 5 bases, and 17 bases had no gene match. The CDR3 totals 19 residues. Together with reference TRBV11-2 and TRBJ2-3, the CDR3 gives the full variable domain: EAGVAQSPRYKIIEKRQSVAFWCNPISGHATLYWYQQILGQGPKLLIQFQNNGVVDDSQLPKDRFSAERLKGVDSTLKIQPAKLEDSAVYLCASSGFSSGRLLVTDTQYFGPGTRLTVL.

In this sample, this clonotype turned up a few times. This rearrangement joins TRBV2 to TRBJ1-5, with D tentatively TRBD1 (5 bases). Germline V gene data show CDR1 as SNHLY and CDR2 as FYNNEI. V gave up 1 base and J gave up 4 bases, with 8 bases separating them. CDR3 length: 14 amino acids. In nucleotides, the CDR3 is TGTGCCAGCAGTGAAGGTAGGGGAAATCAGCCCCAGCATTTT. It encodes CASSEGRGNQPQHF.

This clonotype is termed medium-sized. V and J are TRBV10-3 and TRBJ2-1; unclear D gene. This CDR3 spans 12 amino acids. The V gene lost 10 bases and the J gene lost 4 bases, with 11 bases spanning the gap. Germline lookup yields CDR1 ENHRY and CDR2 SYGVKD. CDR3: CATRSEYNEQFF. The CDR3 DNA sequence: TGTGCCACCCGATCCGAGTACAATGAGCAGTTCTTC.

This clonotype has just a few counts. The chain couples TRBV7-2 to TRBJ2-3; perhaps TRBD2 as D (6 bases). CDR1 is SGHTA, CDR2 FQGNSA, per germline. Trimming stripped 5 bases from V and 9 bases from J, with 18 bases between. The CDR3 length is 14 residues. The CDR3 protein is CASSSGRASDTQYF. Written as DNA, the CDR3 is TGTGCCAGCAGCAGCGGCAGGGCTAGCGACACGCAGTATTTT.

The chain couples TRBV19 to TRBJ2-3, with D perhaps matching TRBD1 (6 bases). Germline assignment: CDR1 LNHDA and CDR2 SQIVND (reference sequence). The ends were cut back, 3 bases at V and 0 bases at J, with 10 bases in the middle. CDR3 length: 15 residues. CDR3 nucleotides: TGTGCCAGTAGTATTCGGACAGCTAGCACAGATACGCAGTATTTT. Translated: CASSIRTASTDTQYF.